This T cell receptor (beta chain) was obtained from a study of shared clonotypes between healthy human individuals. Sequencing used immunoSEQ multiplex PCR; TCRdb keeps in-frame clones, though not all of them. This repertoire shows 2 million to 2.5 million clones, 85% to 95% found once; its top ten account for around 0.38%. About this clone itself: Its antigen is not identified.

Trimming removed 2 bases at V and 2 bases at J, with 7 bases between. Germline assignment: CDR1 SGHRS and CDR2 YFSETQ. The CDR3 runs 13 residues. Study-wide points: It was observed that about 5% of naive CD4 clonotypes were shared across a few donors. Memory subsets had estimated richness that was generally smaller than that of naive subsets.

The material sequenced was naive CD4+ T cells from PBMCs. The subset was: CD45RA+ positively selected. The TCR was taken from a man aged 18 to 30 in good health. Some clones in this sample may be carry-over from other donors' samples. The genes are TRBV5-1 and TRBJ2-5; D remains unclear. In DNA, the CDR3 is TGCGCCAGCAGCTTCGTCCAGCAAGAGACCCAGTACTTC. Its translation is CASSFVQQETQYF.